This passage covers 10 T cell receptor beta chains from one sample sequenced in a study of PD-1 blockade in classical Hodgkin lymphoma. Every patient had relapsed following autologous stem cell transplantation, and cohorts differed in brentuximab vedotin exposure. Assay: immunoSEQ multiplex PCR; the TCRdb copy retains only in-frame clones and omits some. Here the sample spans more than 50,000 clones, 60% to 80% being singletons. The sample was peripheral blood mononuclear cells (PBMCs), taken before the second cycle of nivolumab. These receptors were taken from a human donor with classical Hodgkin lymphoma.

The chain combines TRBV6-6 with TRBJ2-1; 7 bases match TRBD2. Germline CDR1 MNHNY, CDR2 SVGAGI (reference sequence). The CDR3 has 14 residues. V was pared by 5 bases and J by 7 bases, with 8 bases of the junction left unmatched. CDR3 bases: TGTGCCAGCAGTATGGCGGGAGCCGCGAATGAGCAGTTCTTC. Amino acids: CASSMAGAANEQFF.

This chain links TRBV11-1 with TRBJ2-2; D possibly corresponds to TRBD1 (5 bases). CDR1 is SGHAT, CDR2 FQDESV, per germline (reference sequence). The CDR3 runs to 12 residues. Trimming cost V 5 bases and J 7 bases, with 8 bases left between them. CDR3 protein: CASSQGSGELFF. In DNA form, the CDR3 reads TGTGCCAGCAGCCAGGGAAGCGGGGAGCTGTTTTTT.

This clone was detected ten times or more. The rearrangement joins TRBV7-9 to TRBJ1-3; D not certain. This CDR3 is 16 amino acids long. Trimming took 2 bases from V and 0 from J, leaving 11 bases between them. CDR1 SEHNR and CDR2 FQNEAQ come from the germline V gene (reference sequence). The CDR3 sequence is CASSLTINPSGNTIYF. Here the CDR3 DNA reads TGTGCCAGCAGCTTAACGATTAACCCCTCTGGAAACACCATATATTTT.

This clone has a single count. CDR3 in DNA: TGTGCCAGCAGCCCTGACACCACCTACGAGCAGTACTTC. Translated, it gives CASSPDTTYEQYF. This chain uses TRBV6-6 with TRBJ2-7; D remains ambiguous. CDR3 length: 13 residues. Per the germline V gene, CDR1 is MNHNY and CDR2 is SVGAGI (reference sequence). Trimming took 6 bases from V and 2 from J, leaving 11 bases between them.

The V call is TRBV19, the J call TRBJ1-1; 7 nucleotides match TRBD1. J was trimmed by 5 bases and V by 7 bases; bases with no gene match: 7. CDR3 length equals 13 residues. Germline assignment: CDR1 LNHDA and CDR2 SQIVND (reference sequence). The CDR3 coding sequence is TGTGCCAGTAACGACAGGGTGGGAACTGAAGCTTTCTTT. Its protein product is CASNDRVGTEAFF.

The chain has TRBV9 and TRBJ2-2, with TRBD2 identical over 8 bases. CDR1 and CDR2 (germline): SGDLS, YYNGEE. The CDR3 is 16 residues long. V lost 0 bases to trimming and J lost 4 bases; unmatched junction nucleotides: 5. The CDR3 nucleotides are TGTGCCAGCAGCGTAGTTGGTAGCGGGATCACCGGGGAGCTGTTTTTT. As protein: CASSVVGSGITGELFF.

V gene TRBV10-2 combines with J gene TRBJ1-1, with D perhaps matching TRBD1 (6 bases). Deletions cut 4 bases from V and 4 bases from J, with 16 bases between. Per germline, CDR1 WSHSY and CDR2 SAAADI. The CDR3 sequence is 15 residues long. The DNA of the CDR3 is TGCGCCAGCAGTGGTCGAGGGGGAGTGAGCACTGAAGCTTTCTTT. Translating gives CASSGRGGVSTEAFF.

The chain recombines TRBV7-3 with TRBJ2-5; perhaps TRBD2 as D (7 bases). V dropped 4 bases and J dropped 4 bases, with 19 bases sitting between them. Looked up from germline, CDR1 is SGHTA and CDR2 is FQGTGA. The CDR3 runs to 16 residues. As DNA, the CDR3 is TGTGCCAGCAGCTGGGAGGGGGGCTCTTGGTCAGAGACCCAGTACTTC. This codes for CASSWEGGSWSETQYF. Together with reference TRBV7-3 and TRBJ2-5, the CDR3 gives the full variable domain: GAGVSQTPSNKVTEKGKYVELRCDPISGHTALYWYRQSLGQGPEFLIYFQGTGAADDSGLPNDRFFAVRPEGSVSTLKIQRTERGDSAVYLCASSWEGGSWSETQYFGPGTRLLVL.

The V gene is TRBV14, the J gene TRBJ1-4; the D gene is possibly TRBD1 (5 bases). In germline, CDR1 is SGHDN, CDR2 FVKESK. CDR3 length equals 15 residues. Trimming took 3 bases from V and 2 from J, leaving 10 bases between them. The CDR3 loop reads CASSQAGLTNEKLFF. CDR3 sequence (DNA): TGTGCCAGCAGCCAGGCAGGGCTGACTAATGAAAAACTGTTTTTT.

J is TRBJ2-5 and V is TRBV19; 9 bases fit TRBD2. Trimming at V came to 1 base and at J to 0 bases, leaving 6 bases not matched to a gene. CDR1 is LNHDA, CDR2 SQIVND, per germline (reference sequence). This CDR3 has 17 residues. CDR3 protein: CASSIGLAGMYQETQYF. Written as DNA, the CDR3 is TGTGCCAGTAGTATAGGGCTAGCGGGGATGTACCAAGAGACCCAGTACTTC.